The 19 T cell receptor beta chains below were found in one sample sequenced in a study of CD4 and CD8 cells across lung adenocarcinoma regions (dated by TCRdb to the late 2010s). Library method: PCR. The run used a HiSeq X Ten. In-frame beta chains were kept once TCRdb had trimmed the public reads at Q25 with fastp and called clones with MiXCR. Identical CDR3 proteins give one entry, which carries the most common genes and DNA. The sample contains just over 20,000 distinct CDR3 sequences, less than 70% of them found a single time. The ten top clones hold approximately 26% of the sample. What was sequenced was CD8+ T cells from the center of a lung tumor. Explained via the paper, the cell subset or site label denotes: tumor center region. These receptors came from a female donor with lung adenocarcinoma. The CD4 and CD8 labels of this study may be unreliable.

J is TRBJ2-4 and V is TRBV12-3 or TRBV12-4; 7 nucleotides line up with TRBD2. Trimming cost V 3 bases and J 13 bases; bases outside gene matches: 18. The length of the CDR3 is 16 residues. This chain's CDR3 is CASSLRGLAVYNEQYF. The CDR3 bases are TGTGCCAGCAGTTTGAGGGGTCTAGCGGTCTACAATGAGCAGTACTTC.

Details on this clonotype: At one boundary the junction diverges from the germline segment, which might be a read error. The rearrangement joins TRBV6-1 to TRBJ2-3, with TRBD2 identical over 7 bases. This CDR3 region has 16 residues. Germline V CDR1 and CDR2: MNHNS, SASEGT. The CDR3 reads CASGGDGGGATDTQYF. CDR3 nucleotides: TGTGCCAGCGGGGGAGACGGGGGAGGGGCCACAGATACGCAGTACTTT.

The V and J genes are TRBV10-3 and TRBJ2-1; D is possibly TRBD2 (6 bases). CDR1 ENHRY and CDR2 SYGVKD come from the germline V gene. The CDR3 covers 15 residues. V shed 0 bases and J shed 6 bases, with 12 bases lying between them. CDR3 residues: CAISESTRLGNEQFF. The CDR3 DNA follows: TGTGCCATCAGTGAGTCGACTAGATTGGGCAATGAGCAGTTCTTC.

V and J are TRBV6-1 and TRBJ2-5; 14 bases match TRBD2. With V trimmed by 6 bases and J by 0 bases, 12 bases remained unmatched. Germline V gives CDR1 MNHNS, CDR2 SASEGT. The CDR3 is 19 residues long. CDR3 in DNA: TGTGCCAGCAGACGGATCGGACTAGCGGGAGGTGGTAACCAAGAGACCCAGTACTTC. Its translation is CASRRIGLAGGGNQETQYF.

Remarks on this clonotype: A read error may account for a junction end that differs from germline. The gene calls are TRBV27 and TRBJ2-3; 7 positions match TRBD2. The CDR3 extends over 14 amino acids. CDR1 MNHEY and CDR2 SMNVEV come from the germline V gene (reference sequence). CDR3 sequence reads: CAGGGGRGPDTQYF. CDR3 nucleotide sequence: TGTGCGGGCGGCGGGGGTCGGGGCCCAGATACGCAGTATTTC.

The chain links TRBV11-3 to TRBJ2-1; TRBD2 matches 7 bases. Trimming cost V 5 bases and J 9 bases; bases outside gene matches: 7. CDR1 is SGHNT, CDR2 YENEEA, per germline. CDR3 size: 13 residues. CDR3 sequence (DNA): TGTGCCAGCAGCCGTTTGGAGCGGGGTGAGCAGTTCTTC. Its translation: CASSRLERGEQFF.

With regard to this clonotype: The junction departs from the called germline gene at one end, perhaps through a read error. This sequence joins TRBV6-1 and TRBJ2-2; D is perhaps TRBD1 or TRBD2 (6 bases each). The CDR3 consists of 13 residues. Germline V gene data show CDR1 as MNHNS and CDR2 as SASEGT. This chain's CDR3 is CASRLLGGGALYF. In nucleotides, the CDR3 is TGTGCCAGCAGACTTCTCGGGGGCGGGGCGCTGTATTTT.

A single count supports this clonotype. V is TRBV12-3 or TRBV12-4 and J is TRBJ2-6; TRBD1 aligns across 7 bases. Trimming cost V 6 bases and J 1 base; bases outside gene matches: 12. This CDR3 has 18 amino acids. CDR3 sequence: CASSPDRVSLSGANVLTF. CDR3 nucleotide sequence: TGTGCCAGCAGCCCCGACAGGGTATCTCTTTCTGGGGCCAACGTCCTGACTTTC.

At least ten counts were recorded for this clonotype. V gene TRBV12-3 or TRBV12-4 combines with J gene TRBJ2-5; weak D call: TRBD2 (6 bases). The CDR3 contains 16 residues. Trimming pared 3 bases from V and 2 bases from J, leaving 16 bases between. The CDR3 DNA is TGTGCCAGCAGTTTTAGGGCAGGGAGCGGGCAAGAGACCCAGTACTTC. Protein product: CASSFRAGSGQETQYF.

This clonotype is labeled as medium-sized. The rearrangement uses TRBV6-1 and TRBJ2-1; D not certain. The J call may be faulty, since TRBJ2-7 better matches the DNA end. The germline gives CDR1 MNHNS, CDR2 SASEGT. The CDR3 runs to 11 residues. The CDR3 nucleotides are TGTGCCAGCAGTGGGGTGTCCGAGCAGTACTTC. This sequence encodes CASSGVSEQYF.

This clonotype is deemed medium-sized. The J gene is TRBJ2-1, the V gene TRBV10-1; TRBD2 matches 10 bases. This CDR3 region has 14 residues. Germline V gene data show CDR1 as WNHNN and CDR2 as SYGVQD (reference sequence). V gave up 3 bases and J gave up 7 bases; unmatched junction bases: 3. DNA for the CDR3: TGCGCCAGCAGTGACGCTAGCGGGAGAAATGAGCAGTTCTTC. Translation: CASSDASGRNEQFF.

The J gene is TRBJ1-1, the V gene TRBV3-1, with 8 bases matching TRBD1. In germline, CDR1 is LGHDT, CDR2 YNNKEL (reference sequence). The J segment lost 8 bases and the V segment lost 0 bases, leaving 5 bases of the junction unmatched. This CDR3 spans 14 amino acids. In DNA form, the CDR3 reads TGTGCCAGCAGCCAAGATCTGGACAGGGCGGAAGCTTTCTTT. As protein: CASSQDLDRAEAFF.

V gene TRBV27 combines with J gene TRBJ2-5, with 11 nucleotides matching TRBD2. The last part of the DNA fits TRBJ2-7 better; the J call may be wrong. Germline CDR1 reads MNHEY; CDR2 reads SMNVEV (reference sequence). The CDR3 sequence is 16 residues long. CDR3 sequence reads: CASRARLAGGPVEQYF. The CDR3 coding sequence is TGTGCCAGCAGAGCTCGCTTAGCGGGAGGGCCCGTCGAGCAGTACTTC.

By share, this clonotype ranks as medium-sized. V and J are TRBV6-1 and TRBJ1-1; D might be TRBD1 (5 bases). The germline V gene has CDR1 MNHNS and CDR2 SASEGT. This CDR3 has 13 residues. V was cut by 9 bases and J by 6 bases, with 17 bases left in between. The CDR3 nucleotides are TGTGCCAGTCTCCAGGGACTTTTGGCTGAAGCTTTCTTT. The encoded protein is CASLQGLLAEAFF.

This clonotype was picked up many times. This chain links TRBV12-3 or TRBV12-4 with TRBJ2-2; 12 bases align to TRBD1. The CDR3 has 17 amino acids. Germline trimming cut 4 bases from V and 7 bases from J; bases unmatched to any gene: 10. The CDR3 DNA sequence: TGTGCCAGCAGTTCAACTCGGGACAGGGGGCAAAGCGGGGAGCTGTTTTTT. Residues: CASSSTRDRGQSGELFF.

V is TRBV12-3 or TRBV12-4 and J is TRBJ2-5, with no clear D. The better agreement between TRBJ2-7 and the DNA end casts doubt on the J call. There are 13 residues in the CDR3. The CDR3 DNA follows: TGTGCCAGCAGTCCCGGGCCGAGCTACGAGCAGTACTTC. This gives the protein CASSPGPSYEQYF.

The chain recombines TRBV19 with TRBJ1-2; D is ambiguous. Between the trimmed V and J ends, which lost 5 bases and 8 bases, there was a span of 15 bases. The CDR3 totals 13 residues. CDR1 and CDR2 (germline): LNHDA, SQIVND (reference sequence). CDR3 amino acids: CASSRSGVEGYTF. The CDR3 nucleotides read TGTGCCAGTAGTCGGTCCGGGGTAGAGGGCTACACCTTC.

The J gene is TRBJ2-5, the V gene TRBV11-2, with D possibly matching TRBD2 (6 bases). TRBJ2-7 matches the DNA end more closely, so the J call is doubtful. The V gene's germline CDR1 is SGHAT and CDR2 FQNNGV. The CDR3 is 13 amino acids. The CDR3 reads CASSLGRAYEQYF. Written as DNA, the CDR3 is TGTGCCAGCAGCTTAGGGAGGGCCTACGAGCAGTACTTC.

Ten or more counts support this clonotype. The chain couples TRBV25-1 to TRBJ2-1, with D perhaps matching TRBD1 (5 bases). TRBJ2-7 matches the DNA end more closely, so the J call is doubtful. CDR1 MGHDK and CDR2 SYGVNS come from the germline V gene. This CDR3 region has 15 residues. CDR3: CASSESGVKGSEQYF. CDR3 sequence (DNA): TGTGCCAGCAGTGAATCAGGTGTAAAGGGGTCCGAGCAGTACTTC.